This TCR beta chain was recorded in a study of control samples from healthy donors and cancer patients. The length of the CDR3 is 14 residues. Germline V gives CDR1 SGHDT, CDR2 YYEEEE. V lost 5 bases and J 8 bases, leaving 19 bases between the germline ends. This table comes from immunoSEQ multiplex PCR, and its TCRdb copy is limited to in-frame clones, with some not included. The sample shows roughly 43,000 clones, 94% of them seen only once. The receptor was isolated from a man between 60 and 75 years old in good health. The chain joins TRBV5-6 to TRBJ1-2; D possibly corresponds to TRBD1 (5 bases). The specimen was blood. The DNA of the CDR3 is TGTGCCAGCAGTTTCGCCGGGGGAGGGAACGGCTACACCTTC. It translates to CASSFAGGGNGYTF.